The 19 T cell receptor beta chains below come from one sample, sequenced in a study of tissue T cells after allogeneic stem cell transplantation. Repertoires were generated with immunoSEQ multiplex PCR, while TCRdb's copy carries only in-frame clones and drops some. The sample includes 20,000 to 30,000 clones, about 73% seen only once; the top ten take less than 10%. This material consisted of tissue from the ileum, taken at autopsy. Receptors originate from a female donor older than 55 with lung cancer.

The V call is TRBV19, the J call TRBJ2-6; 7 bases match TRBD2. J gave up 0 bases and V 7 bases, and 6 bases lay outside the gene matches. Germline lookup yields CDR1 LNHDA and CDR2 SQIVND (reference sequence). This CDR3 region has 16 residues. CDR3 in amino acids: CASTRSGGSGANVLTF. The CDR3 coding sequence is TGTGCCAGTACCCGATCGGGGGGCTCTGGGGCCAACGTCCTGACTTTC.

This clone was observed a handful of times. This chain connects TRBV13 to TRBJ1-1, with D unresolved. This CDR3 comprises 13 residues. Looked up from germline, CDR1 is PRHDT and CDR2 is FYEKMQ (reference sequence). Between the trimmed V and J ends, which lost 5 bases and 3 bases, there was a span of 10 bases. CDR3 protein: CASSVDRYTEAFF. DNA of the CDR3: TGTGCCAGCAGCGTGGACCGATACACTGAAGCTTTCTTT.

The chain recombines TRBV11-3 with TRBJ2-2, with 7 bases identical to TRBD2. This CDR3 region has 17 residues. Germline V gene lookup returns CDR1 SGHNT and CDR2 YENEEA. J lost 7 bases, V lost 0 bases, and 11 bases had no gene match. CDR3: CASSLEPTEREIGELFF. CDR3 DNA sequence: TGTGCCAGCAGCTTAGAGCCGACCGAGCGGGAAATCGGGGAGCTGTTTTTT.

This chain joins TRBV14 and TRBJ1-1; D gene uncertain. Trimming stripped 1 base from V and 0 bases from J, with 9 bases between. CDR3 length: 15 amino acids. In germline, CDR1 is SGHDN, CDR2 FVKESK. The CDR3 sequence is CASSQVGLLNTEAFF. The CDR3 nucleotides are TGTGCCAGCAGCCAAGTAGGACTGCTGAACACTGAAGCTTTCTTT.

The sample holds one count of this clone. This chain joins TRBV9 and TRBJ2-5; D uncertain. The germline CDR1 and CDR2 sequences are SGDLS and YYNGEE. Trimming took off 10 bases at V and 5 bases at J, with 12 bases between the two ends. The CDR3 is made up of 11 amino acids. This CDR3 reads CALGTSETQYF. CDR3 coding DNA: TGTGCCCTCGGCACGTCTGAGACCCAGTACTTC.

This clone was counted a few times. The CDR3 here is CASSPAGHNSPLHF. In nucleotides, the CDR3 is TGTGCCAGCAGCCCGGCGGGACATAATTCACCCCTCCACTTT. The V call is TRBV3-1 (or the pseudogene TRBV3-2), the J call TRBJ1-6; tentative D call: TRBD1 (5 bases). CDR3 length equals 14 residues. In germline, CDR1 is LGHDT, CDR2 YNNKEL (reference sequence). Trimming took off 4 bases at V and 5 bases at J, with 9 bases between the two ends.

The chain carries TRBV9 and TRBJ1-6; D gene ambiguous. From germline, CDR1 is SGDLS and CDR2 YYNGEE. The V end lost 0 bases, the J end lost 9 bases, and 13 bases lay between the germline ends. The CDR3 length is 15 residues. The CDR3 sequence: CASSVDLGDGSPLHF. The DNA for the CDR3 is TGTGCCAGCAGCGTAGATTTGGGCGACGGTTCACCCCTCCACTTT.

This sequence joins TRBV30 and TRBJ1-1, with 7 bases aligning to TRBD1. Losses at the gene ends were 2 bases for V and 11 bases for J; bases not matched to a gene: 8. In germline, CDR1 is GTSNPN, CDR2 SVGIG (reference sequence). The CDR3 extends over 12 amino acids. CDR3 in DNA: TGTGCCTGGAGTAAGACGGCGGGACAGGCTTTCTTT. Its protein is CAWSKTAGQAFF.

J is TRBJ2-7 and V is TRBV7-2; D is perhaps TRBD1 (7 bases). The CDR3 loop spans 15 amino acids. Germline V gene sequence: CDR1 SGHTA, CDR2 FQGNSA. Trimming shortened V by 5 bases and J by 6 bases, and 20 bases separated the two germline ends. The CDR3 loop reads CASSPGGSRFGEQYF. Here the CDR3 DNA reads TGTGCCAGCAGCCCAGGGGGGTCGAGGTTTGGCGAGCAGTACTTC.

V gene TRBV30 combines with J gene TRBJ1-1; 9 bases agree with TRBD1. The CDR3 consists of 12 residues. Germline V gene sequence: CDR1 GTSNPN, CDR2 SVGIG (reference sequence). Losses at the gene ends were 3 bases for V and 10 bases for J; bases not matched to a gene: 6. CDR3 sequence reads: CAWRGTGNGAFF. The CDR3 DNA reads TGTGCCTGGAGGGGGACAGGGAATGGAGCTTTCTTT.

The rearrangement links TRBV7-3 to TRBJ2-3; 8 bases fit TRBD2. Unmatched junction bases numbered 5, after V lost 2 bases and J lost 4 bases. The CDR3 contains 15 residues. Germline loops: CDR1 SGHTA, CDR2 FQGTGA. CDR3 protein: CASSLRGGGADTQYF. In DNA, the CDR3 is TGTGCCAGCAGCTTACGGGGGGGCGGCGCAGATACGCAGTATTTT.

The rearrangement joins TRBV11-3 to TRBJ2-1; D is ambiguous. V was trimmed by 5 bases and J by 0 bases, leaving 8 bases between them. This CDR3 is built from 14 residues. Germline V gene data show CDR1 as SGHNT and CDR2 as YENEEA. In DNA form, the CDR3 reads TGTGCCAGCAGCGCCCATAGCTCCTACAATGAGCAGTTCTTC. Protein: CASSAHSSYNEQFF. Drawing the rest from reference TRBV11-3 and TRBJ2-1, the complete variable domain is EAGVVQSPRYKIIEKKQPVAFWCNPISGHNTLYWYLQNLGQGPELLIRYENEEAVDDSQLPKDRFSAERLKGVDSTLKIQPAELGDSAVYLCASSAHSSYNEQFFGPGTRLTVL.

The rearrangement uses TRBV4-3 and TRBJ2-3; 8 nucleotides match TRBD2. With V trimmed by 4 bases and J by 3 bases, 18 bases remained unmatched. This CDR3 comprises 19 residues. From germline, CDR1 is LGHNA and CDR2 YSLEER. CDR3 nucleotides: TGCGCCAGCAGCCGGGGCTTTACAGCGGGGGACGGGCAAACAGATACGCAGTATTTT. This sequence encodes CASSRGFTAGDGQTDTQYF.

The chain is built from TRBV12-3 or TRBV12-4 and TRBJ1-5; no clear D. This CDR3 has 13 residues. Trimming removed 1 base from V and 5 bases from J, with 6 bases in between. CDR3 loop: CASSLGGYQPQHF. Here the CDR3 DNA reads TGTGCCAGCAGTTTAGGAGGCTATCAGCCCCAGCATTTT.

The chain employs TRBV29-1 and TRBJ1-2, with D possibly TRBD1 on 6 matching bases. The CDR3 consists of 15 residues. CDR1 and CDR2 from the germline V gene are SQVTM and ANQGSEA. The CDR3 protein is CRGVGAGALFYGYTF. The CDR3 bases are TGCCGCGGTGTGGGGGCGGGCGCCCTCTTCTATGGCTACACCTTC.

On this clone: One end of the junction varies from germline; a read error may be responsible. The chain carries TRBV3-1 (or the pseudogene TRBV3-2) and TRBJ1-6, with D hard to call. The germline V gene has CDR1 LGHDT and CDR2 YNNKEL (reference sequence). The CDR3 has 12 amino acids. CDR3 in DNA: TGTGCCAGCAGCCAAGATAACTCACCCCTCCACTTT. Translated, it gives CASSQDNSPLHF.

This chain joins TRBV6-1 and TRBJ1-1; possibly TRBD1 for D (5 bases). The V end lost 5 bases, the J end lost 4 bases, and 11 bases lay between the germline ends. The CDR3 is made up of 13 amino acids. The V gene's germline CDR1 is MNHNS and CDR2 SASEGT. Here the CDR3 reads CASSPQGSTEAFF. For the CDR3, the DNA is TGTGCCAGCAGTCCCCAGGGATCCACTGAAGCTTTCTTT.

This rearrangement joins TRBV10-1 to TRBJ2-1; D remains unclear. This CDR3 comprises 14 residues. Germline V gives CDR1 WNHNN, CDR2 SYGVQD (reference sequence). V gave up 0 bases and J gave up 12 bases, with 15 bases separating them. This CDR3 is CASSESLAAKGQFF. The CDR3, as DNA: TGCGCCAGCAGTGAGTCCTTGGCAGCCAAGGGGCAGTTCTTC.

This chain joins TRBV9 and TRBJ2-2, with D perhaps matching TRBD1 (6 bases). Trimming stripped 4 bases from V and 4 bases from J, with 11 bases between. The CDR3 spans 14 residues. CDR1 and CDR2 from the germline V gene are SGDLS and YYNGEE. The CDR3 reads CASSFWTATGELFF. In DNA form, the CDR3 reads TGTGCCAGCAGCTTTTGGACAGCCACCGGGGAGCTGTTTTTT.